Sequencing of this TCR beta chain was carried out in a study of shared clonotypes between healthy human individuals. A word on this clone: What it binds is unknown.

The assay ran at deep level. Each subset's genomic DNA was shared equally among a number of immunoSEQ plates. Replicate PCRs for unsorted PBMC used about 330 ng DNA (around 30,000 T cell genomes). TCRdb keeps only in-frame clones here, not all; method: immunoSEQ multiplex PCR. The repertoire holds about half a million clones, with roughly 80% as singletons. The CDR3 sequence is 15 residues long. CDR1 is LNHDA, CDR2 SQIVND, per germline (reference sequence). J lost 4 bases, V lost 5 bases, and 10 bases had no gene match. Overall study results and limits: Sampling was confined to blood; repertoires within tissues likely differ.

The chain links TRBV19 to TRBJ1-2; 7 bases are a match to TRBD1. Sequencing was performed on PBMCs. The receptor comes from a middle-aged woman in good health. Some clones in this sample may be carry-over from other donors' samples. CDR3 region: CASSSSGQIFYGYTF. DNA for the CDR3: TGTGCCAGTAGTTCCTCGGGACAGATTTTCTATGGCTACACCTTC.